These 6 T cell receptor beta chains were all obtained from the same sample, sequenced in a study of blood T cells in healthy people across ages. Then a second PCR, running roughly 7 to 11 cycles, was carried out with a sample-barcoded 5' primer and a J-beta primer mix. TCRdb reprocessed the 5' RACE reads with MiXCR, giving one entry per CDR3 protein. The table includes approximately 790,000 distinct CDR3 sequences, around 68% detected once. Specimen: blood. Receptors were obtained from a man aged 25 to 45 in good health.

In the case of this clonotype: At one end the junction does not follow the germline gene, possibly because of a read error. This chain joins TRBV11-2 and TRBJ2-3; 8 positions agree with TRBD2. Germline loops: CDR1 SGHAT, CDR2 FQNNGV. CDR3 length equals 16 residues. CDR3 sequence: CASSLPFRTSTDTQYF. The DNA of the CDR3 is TGTGCCAGCAGCTTACCCTTCAGGACTAGCACAGACACGCAGTATTTT.

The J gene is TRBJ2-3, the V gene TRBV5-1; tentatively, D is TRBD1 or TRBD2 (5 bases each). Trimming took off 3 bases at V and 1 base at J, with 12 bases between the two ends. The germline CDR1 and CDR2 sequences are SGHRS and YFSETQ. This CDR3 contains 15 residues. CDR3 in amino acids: CASSSLGDRTDTQYF. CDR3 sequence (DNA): TGCGCCAGCAGCTCTCTGGGGGACCGCACAGATACGCAGTATTTT.

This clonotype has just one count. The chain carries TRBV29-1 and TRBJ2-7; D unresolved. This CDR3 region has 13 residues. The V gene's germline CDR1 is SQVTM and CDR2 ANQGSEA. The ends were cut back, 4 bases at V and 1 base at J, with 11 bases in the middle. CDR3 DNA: TGCAGCGTTGTCCTAGAAAGATCCTACGAGCAGTACTTC. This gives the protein CSVVLERSYEQYF.

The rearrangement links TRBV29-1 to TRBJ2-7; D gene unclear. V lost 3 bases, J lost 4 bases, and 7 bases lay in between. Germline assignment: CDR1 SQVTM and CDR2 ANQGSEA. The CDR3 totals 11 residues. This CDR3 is CSVESRYEQYF. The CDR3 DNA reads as TGCAGCGTTGAGTCACGTTACGAGCAGTACTTC.

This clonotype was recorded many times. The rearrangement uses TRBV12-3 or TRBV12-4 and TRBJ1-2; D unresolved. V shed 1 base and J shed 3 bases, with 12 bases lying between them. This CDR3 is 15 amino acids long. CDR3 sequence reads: CASSLDQEAYYGYTF. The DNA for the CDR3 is TGTGCCAGCAGTTTAGACCAAGAGGCCTACTATGGCTACACCTTC.

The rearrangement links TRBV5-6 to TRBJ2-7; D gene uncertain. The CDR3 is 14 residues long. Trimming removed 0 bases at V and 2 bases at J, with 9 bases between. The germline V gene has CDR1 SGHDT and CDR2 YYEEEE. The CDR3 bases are TGTGCCAGCAGCTTGGCCTCGGCAGCCTACGAGCAGTACTTC. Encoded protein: CASSLASAAYEQYF.